These 30 T cell receptor beta chains share one sample of origin, sequenced in a study of blood T cell repertoires in COVID-19. Clones were sequenced by immunoSEQ multiplex PCR, and TCRdb holds only the in-frame ones, with some missing. The profile shows roughly 250,000 clones, 80% to 95% of them singletons. The source material was PBMCs or T cells enriched from blood (not recorded which). These receptor sequences come from a woman aged 18-35 years who had recovered from COVID-19.

This chain joins TRBV19 and TRBJ2-5; 7 nucleotides agree with TRBD1. CDR1 is LNHDA and CDR2 is SQIVND in the germline V gene (reference sequence). J gave up 10 bases and V 4 bases, and 9 bases lay outside the gene matches. This CDR3 contains 13 residues. This CDR3 is CASSTGRDSGQYF. CDR3 nucleotides: TGTGCCAGTAGTACGGGACGGGACAGTGGCCAGTACTTC.

This chain joins TRBV28 and TRBJ1-4; a possible D gene is TRBD1 (5 bases). Trimming left V 2 bases short and J 8 bases short, with 15 bases between. Looked up from germline, CDR1 is MDHEN and CDR2 is SYDVKM. This CDR3 is 15 amino acids long. The CDR3: CASSLGGSSREKLFF. Here the CDR3 DNA reads TGTGCCAGCAGTTTAGGGGGGTCCTCCCGGGAAAAACTGTTTTTT. The whole variable domain, remainder taken from reference TRBV28 and TRBJ1-4, is DVKVTQSSRYLVKRTGEKVFLECVQDMDHENMFWYRQDPGLGLRLIYFSYDVKMKEKGDIPEGYSVSREKKERFSLILESASTNQTSMYLCASSLGGSSREKLFFGSGTQLSVL.

V gene TRBV19 combines with J gene TRBJ1-2, with D uncertain. V was shortened by 3 bases and J by 6 bases, with 17 bases between the two germline ends. Germline lookup yields CDR1 LNHDA and CDR2 SQIVND (reference sequence). The CDR3 is 15 residues long. The CDR3 here is CASSIAYGNENGYTF. For the CDR3, the DNA is TGTGCCAGTAGTATCGCTTACGGGAATGAGAATGGCTACACCTTC.

The V call is TRBV27, the J call TRBJ1-2; 9 bases match TRBD1. Germline lookup yields CDR1 MNHEY and CDR2 SMNVEV (reference sequence). The CDR3 sequence is 15 residues long. V trimming: 5 bases; J trimming: 8 bases; junction bases outside the gene matches: 12. CDR3: CASSPAGTGRYGYTF. The CDR3 DNA is TGTGCCAGCAGTCCCGCCGGGACAGGGAGGTACGGCTACACCTTC.

The chain uses TRBV19 and TRBJ1-5; D call uncertain. The length of the CDR3 is 14 residues. CDR1 is LNHDA, CDR2 SQIVND, per germline (reference sequence). V was cut by 1 base and J by 5 bases, with 9 bases left in between. The CDR3 region has the DNA TGTGCCAGTAGTATAGGGCAGCGCGATCAGCCCCAGCATTTT. Its protein product is CASSIGQRDQPQHF.

The V and J genes are TRBV3-1 (or the pseudogene TRBV3-2) and TRBJ1-3, with D possibly TRBD1 on 6 matching bases. CDR1 and CDR2 (germline): LGHDT, YNNKEL (reference sequence). Trimming left V 4 bases short and J 0 bases short, with 16 bases between. The CDR3 consists of 17 residues. DNA for the CDR3: TGTGCCAGCAGCCCATCCGGGACACGGAGCTCTGGAAACACCATATATTTT. This encodes CASSPSGTRSSGNTIYF.

Notes on this clone: The same CDR3 can be traced to other DNA sequences in this sample. The chain couples TRBV12-3 or TRBV12-4 to TRBJ2-7; no reliable D call. The CDR3 runs to 13 residues. V was trimmed by 1 base and J by 4 bases, leaving 8 bases between them. The CDR3 coding sequence is TGTGCCAGCAGTTTAGGGGCCTCTTACGAGCAGTACTTC. Translation gives CASSLGASYEQYF.

This clone appeared a single time. V gene TRBV29-1 combines with J gene TRBJ1-5; 8 bases agree with TRBD1. Trimming removed 6 bases from V and 5 bases from J; junction bases left unmatched: 6. The CDR3 consists of 13 residues. Germline values: CDR1 SQVTM, CDR2 ANQGSEA. CDR3 loop: CSVGQEAHQPQHF. DNA of the CDR3: TGCAGCGTGGGACAGGAAGCACATCAGCCCCAGCATTTT.

This chain uses TRBV6-4 with TRBJ2-1; 7 bases fit TRBD2. This CDR3 is 16 amino acids long. Germline CDR1 and CDR2: MRHNA and SNTAGT. With 0 bases clipped from V and 0 bases from J, the junction kept 2 bases outside the gene matches. Here the CDR3 reads CASSDSGEGSYNEQFF. Written as DNA, the CDR3 is TGTGCCAGCAGTGACTCAGGGGAGGGCTCCTACAATGAGCAGTTCTTC.

This sequence joins TRBV27 and TRBJ1-2; no firm D call. Germline CDR1 is MNHEY and CDR2 is SMNVEV (reference sequence). The CDR3 spans 15 residues. Trimming shortened V by 3 bases and J by 6 bases, and 17 bases separated the two germline ends. As DNA, the CDR3 is TGTGCCAGCAGTTTCTCCACACGGGAAAGGGATGGCTACACCTTC. Protein product: CASSFSTRERDGYTF.

The CDR3 protein is CASSTPGQAREALHF. The CDR3 nucleotides are TGTGCCAGTAGTACCCCGGGACAGGCGAGGGAAGCCCTCCACTTT. The V and J genes are TRBV19 and TRBJ1-6; TRBD1 matches at 8 bases. With V trimmed by 4 bases and J by 14 bases, 13 bases remained unmatched. The CDR3 is 15 residues long. Germline V gene sequence: CDR1 LNHDA, CDR2 SQIVND (reference sequence). Filled out from reference TRBV19 and TRBJ1-6, the complete variable domain reads DGGITQSPKYLFRKEGQNVTLSCEQNLNHDAMYWYRQDPGQGLRLIYYSQIVNDFQKGDIAEGYSVSREKKESFPLTVTSAQKNPTAFYLCASSTPGQAREALHFGNGTRLTVT.

This chain joins TRBV15 and TRBJ2-7; perhaps TRBD1 as D (5 bases). Germline CDR1 is LNHNV and CDR2 is YYDKDF (reference sequence). This CDR3 contains 12 residues. Trimming pared 1 base from V and 7 bases from J, leaving 8 bases between. CDR3 in DNA: TGTGCCACCAGCAGAGTGGGGCAAGAGCAGTACTTC. Translation gives CATSRVGQEQYF.

This chain uses TRBV28 with TRBJ2-1; 8 bases match TRBD2. Germline CDR1 MDHEN, CDR2 SYDVKM. This CDR3 is 16 amino acids long. The V and J ends lost 8 bases and 8 bases, in that order; junction bases with no gene match: 17. The CDR3 DNA reads as TGTGCCAGCTCCTCAGGAGGGACTAGTAGTTTGTATGAGCAGTTCTTC. Translating gives CASSSGGTSSLYEQFF.

The chain joins TRBV4-2 to TRBJ2-7; perhaps TRBD2 as D (6 bases). CDR1 is LGHNA, CDR2 YNFKEQ, per germline. With 1 base removed from V and 3 bases from J, the gap between germline ends came to 10 bases. The CDR3 totals 14 residues. The CDR3: CASSQARRGYEQYF. CDR3 bases: TGTGCCAGCAGCCAAGCAAGGCGGGGCTACGAGCAGTACTTC.

This rearrangement joins TRBV28 to TRBJ2-1; D is perhaps TRBD1 (5 bases). V was pared by 3 bases and J by 5 bases, with 8 bases between. CDR1 MDHEN and CDR2 SYDVKM come from the germline V gene. The CDR3 totals 13 residues. The CDR3 loop is CASSFSGNNEQFF. The CDR3 DNA reads as TGTGCCAGCAGTTTCTCAGGGAACAATGAGCAGTTCTTC.

This chain links TRBV3-1 (or the pseudogene TRBV3-2) with TRBJ1-2, with D uncertain. Germline loops: CDR1 LGHDT, CDR2 YNNKEL (reference sequence). The CDR3 extends over 15 amino acids. V lost 4 bases, J lost 3 bases, and 15 bases lay in between. The CDR3, as DNA: TGTGCCAGCAGCCCCCGTGTTGGGAGGGACTATGGCTACACCTTC. Protein product: CASSPRVGRDYGYTF.

The CDR3 region has the DNA TGTGCCAGCAGCCACCGGGACAGTTCTTACAATGAGCAGTTCTTC. Translation gives CASSHRDSSYNEQFF. The rearrangement uses TRBV3-1 (or the pseudogene TRBV3-2) and TRBJ2-1; 7 bases line up with TRBD1. The CDR3 totals 15 residues. Germline-derived CDR1 and CDR2 are LGHDT and YNNKEL (reference sequence). Trimming at V came to 3 bases and at J to 4 bases, leaving 6 bases not matched to a gene.

The J gene is TRBJ2-3, the V gene TRBV7-2; 8 bases line up with TRBD2. Germline CDR1 and CDR2: SGHTA and FQGNSA. The ends lost 5 bases at V and 4 bases at J; junction bases unmatched: 11. CDR3 length: 16 residues. CDR3 DNA sequence: TGTGCCAGCAGCACCCCTGGGGGTAGCGGGGCAGATACGCAGTATTTT. This codes for CASSTPGGSGADTQYF.

The J gene is TRBJ1-2, the V gene TRBV5-4, with D perhaps matching TRBD1 (5 bases). The CDR3 sequence is 15 residues long. Germline CDR1 SGHNT, CDR2 YYREEE (reference sequence). The V and J ends lost 4 bases and 5 bases respectively, with 18 bases between them. The chain's CDR3 is CASSPGGRGRYGYTF. CDR3 nucleotides: TGTGCCAGCAGCCCCGGAGGGAGGGGCAGGTATGGCTACACCTTC.

This chain connects TRBV19 to TRBJ1-1; 9 bases align to TRBD1. J lost 5 bases, V lost 4 bases, and 5 bases had no gene match. Germline V gives CDR1 LNHDA, CDR2 SQIVND (reference sequence). The CDR3 totals 14 residues. The DNA of the CDR3 is TGTGCCAGTAGTAGCCTGGACAGGGGTACTGAAGCTTTCTTT. This codes for CASSSLDRGTEAFF.

The chain links TRBV10-3 to TRBJ2-7, with 7 bases identical to TRBD1. V shed 7 bases, J shed 1 base, and the junction held 7 bases outside the gene matches. The CDR3 totals 14 residues. In germline, CDR1 is ENHRY, CDR2 SYGVKD. The CDR3 DNA reads TGTGCCATCACATCCCAGGGGGAATCCTACGAGCAGTACTTC. Encoded protein: CAITSQGESYEQYF.

The chain uses TRBV7-2 and TRBJ2-1; a possible D gene is TRBD2 (5 bases). Germline values: CDR1 SGHTA, CDR2 FQGNSA. The V end lost 8 bases, the J end lost 6 bases, and 17 bases lay between the germline ends. CDR3 length equals 14 residues. CDR3 nucleotide sequence: TGTGCCAGCCTACGGGGAAATTGGGGCAATGAGCAGTTCTTC. It specifies CASLRGNWGNEQFF.

The gene calls are TRBV4-1 and TRBJ2-3, with TRBD1 matching over 7 bases. From germline, CDR1 is MGHRA and CDR2 YSYEKL. V lost 4 bases to trimming and J lost 2 bases; unmatched junction nucleotides: 21. The CDR3 totals 20 residues. As DNA, the CDR3 is TGCGCCAGCAGCCGGGGGCCGGGACAGAAATCCCTTAGTCTCACAGATACGCAGTATTTT. It specifies CASSRGPGQKSLSLTDTQYF.

This chain links TRBV12-3 or TRBV12-4 with TRBJ2-4, with D possibly being TRBD1 (5 bases). Trimming left V 9 bases short and J 1 base short, with 7 bases between. This CDR3 contains 12 residues. The CDR3 DNA is TGTGCCAGTGGGGCGGCCAAAAACATTCAGTACTTC. Residues: CASGAAKNIQYF.

CDR3 sequence (DNA): TGTGCCAGCTCTCCCGGGGTAGGCGCGAACACCGGGGAGCTGTTTTTT. Its translation: CASSPGVGANTGELFF. The chain employs TRBV18 and TRBJ2-2; tentative D call: TRBD2 (5 bases). This CDR3 region has 16 residues. CDR1 KGHSH and CDR2 LQKENI come from the germline V gene. Trimming took 6 bases from V and 0 from J, leaving 14 bases between them.

The J gene is TRBJ1-1, the V gene TRBV6-5; 12 bases map to TRBD1. The germline V gene has CDR1 MNHEY and CDR2 SVGAGI. CDR3 length equals 14 residues. Trimming removed 6 bases from V and 5 bases from J; junction bases left unmatched: 4. This chain's CDR3 is CASRRGQGATEAFF. The CDR3 bases are TGTGCCAGCAGGAGGGGACAGGGGGCGACTGAAGCTTTCTTT.

This chain links TRBV5-1 with TRBJ2-7, with a weak D call TRBD1 (6 bases). CDR3 length: 15 residues. Germline V gene data show CDR1 as SGHRS and CDR2 as YFSETQ. The V and J ends lost 1 base and 2 bases respectively, with 13 bases between them. The CDR3 nucleotides read TGCGCCAGCAGCTTGTACTGGGACAAGGCCTACGAGCAGTACTTC. Amino acid sequence: CASSLYWDKAYEQYF.

This rearrangement joins TRBV15 to TRBJ2-5; 9 bases are a match to TRBD2. V trimming: 0 bases; J trimming: 3 bases; junction bases outside the gene matches: 5. The CDR3 is made up of 16 amino acids. The germline gives CDR1 LNHNV, CDR2 YYDKDF (reference sequence). CDR3: CATSREHSGGEETQYF. The CDR3 DNA is TGTGCCACCAGCAGAGAGCATAGCGGGGGCGAAGAGACCCAGTACTTC.

The chain combines TRBV18 with TRBJ2-1; 10 bases are a match to TRBD2. The junction had 6 bases not matched to a gene; V was cut back by 2 bases and J by 5 bases. This CDR3 contains 16 residues. Per the germline V gene, CDR1 is KGHSH and CDR2 is LQKENI. The CDR3: CASSPSTSGSHNEQFF. CDR3 sequence (DNA): TGTGCCAGCTCACCATCGACTAGCGGGTCCCACAATGAGCAGTTCTTC.

This clone was seen once. The chain carries TRBV28 and TRBJ1-1, with no clear D. The CDR3 has 15 amino acids. Germline assignment: CDR1 MDHEN and CDR2 SYDVKM. The ends were cut back, 1 base at V and 0 bases at J, with 9 bases in the middle. CDR3 sequence (DNA): TGTGCCAGCAGTTTATTTCAGGCTATGAACACTGAAGCTTTCTTT. Its protein product is CASSLFQAMNTEAFF.